This T cell receptor beta chain was observed in a study of response to subunit inactivated influenza vaccine (dated by TCRdb to the late 2010s). Looking at the study overall: Deep quantitative T cell receptor repertoire profiling was used in the study to track responses to a trivalent subunit inactivated influenza vaccine. General conclusions and limits of the study: The authors suggested that each seasonal influenza vaccination may recruit only a limited number of new T cells.

The method behind the library was RT-PCR. The sample was run on an Illumina HiSeq 2500. TCRdb reprocessed the public reads (quality trimming at Q25 with fastp, clone calling with MiXCR) and kept in-frame beta chains. Records with the same CDR3 protein are collapsed into one entry carrying the most frequent genes and DNA. This sample has 400,000 to 650,000 distinct CDR3 sequences in its table, and roughly 7.9% of those were observed once. The top ten constitute around 13% of the sample. V drops 6 bases and J drops 8 bases, leaving 13 bases in between. Including cysteine and phenylalanine, the CDR3 has 11 amino acids. The retained sequence is limited to the CDR3, 33 bases, with the frame set at the first base. The germline V gene supplies CDR1 SQVTM and CDR2 ANQGSEA. Comment on this clonotype: Its antigen is currently not known. Per-base qualities were not stored, and no clone one base away is much larger.

The receptor was derived from a man in his fifties or sixties who received an inactivated influenza vaccine. Donor details come from another sample of the same person, matched by shared clones. Sequenced material: PBMCs from blood, taken around 2 years after vaccination. The receptor chain draws on TRBV29-1 and TRBJ2-5, with TRBD1 as a weak D call on 6 bases. The sequenced DNA is TGCAGCGTCTTTACAGGGCAAACCCAGTACTTC. The translation is CSVFTGQTQYF.